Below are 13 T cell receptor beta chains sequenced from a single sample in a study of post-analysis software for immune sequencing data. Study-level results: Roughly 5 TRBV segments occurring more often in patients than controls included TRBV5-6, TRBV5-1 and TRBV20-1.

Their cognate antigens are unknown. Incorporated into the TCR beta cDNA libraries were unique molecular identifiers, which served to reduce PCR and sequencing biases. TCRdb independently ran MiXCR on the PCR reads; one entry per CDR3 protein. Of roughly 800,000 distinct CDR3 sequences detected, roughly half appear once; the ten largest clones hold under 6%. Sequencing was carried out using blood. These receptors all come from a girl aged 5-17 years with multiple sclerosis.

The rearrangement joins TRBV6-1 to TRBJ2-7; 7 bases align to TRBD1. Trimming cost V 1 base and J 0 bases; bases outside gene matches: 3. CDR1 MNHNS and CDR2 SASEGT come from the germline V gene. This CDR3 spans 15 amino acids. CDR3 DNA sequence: TGTGCCAGCAGTGAAGGTGGGGACAGCTCCTACGAGCAGTACTTC. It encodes CASSEGGDSSYEQYF.

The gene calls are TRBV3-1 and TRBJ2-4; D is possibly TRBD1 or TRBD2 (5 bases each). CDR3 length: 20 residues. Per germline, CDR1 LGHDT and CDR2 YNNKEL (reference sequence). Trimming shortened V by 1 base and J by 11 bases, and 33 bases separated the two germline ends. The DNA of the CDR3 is TGTGCCAGCAGCCAAGGCTCGGGGCGTTCATCTCCACTGATGGAAACCGTTCAGTACTTC. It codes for CASSQGSGRSSPLMETVQYF.

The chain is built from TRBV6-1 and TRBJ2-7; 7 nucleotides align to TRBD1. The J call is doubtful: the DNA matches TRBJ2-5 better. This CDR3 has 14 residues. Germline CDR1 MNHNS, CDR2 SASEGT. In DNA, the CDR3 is TGTGCCAGCAATGACAGGGTAGTATCGGAGACCCAGTACTTC. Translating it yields CASNDRVVSETQYF.

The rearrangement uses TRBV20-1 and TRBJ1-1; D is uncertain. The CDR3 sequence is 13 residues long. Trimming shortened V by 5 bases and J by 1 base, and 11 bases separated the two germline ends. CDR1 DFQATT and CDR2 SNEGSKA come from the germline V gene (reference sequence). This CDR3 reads CSASPVKNTEAFF. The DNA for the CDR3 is TGCAGTGCTTCTCCGGTGAAGAACACTGAAGCTTTCTTT.

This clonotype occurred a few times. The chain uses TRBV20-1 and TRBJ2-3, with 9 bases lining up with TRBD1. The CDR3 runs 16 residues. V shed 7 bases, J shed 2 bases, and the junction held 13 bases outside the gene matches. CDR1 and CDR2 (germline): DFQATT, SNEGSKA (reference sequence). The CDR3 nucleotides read TGCAGTGGTAGGGAAAAGGGGACAGGGCTCACAGATACGCAGTATTTT. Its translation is CSGREKGTGLTDTQYF.

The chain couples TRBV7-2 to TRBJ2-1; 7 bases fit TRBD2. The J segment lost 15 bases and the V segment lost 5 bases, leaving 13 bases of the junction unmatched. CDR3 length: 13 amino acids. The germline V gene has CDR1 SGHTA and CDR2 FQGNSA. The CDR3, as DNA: TGTGCCAGCAGCCCAGCGGGACTCCACTGGCGGTTCTTC. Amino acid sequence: CASSPAGLHWRFF.

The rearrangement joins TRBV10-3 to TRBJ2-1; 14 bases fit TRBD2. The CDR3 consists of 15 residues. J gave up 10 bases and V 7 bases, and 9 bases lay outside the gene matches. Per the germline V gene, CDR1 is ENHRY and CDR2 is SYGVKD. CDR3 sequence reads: CAINRLAGGFEEQFF. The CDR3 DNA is TGTGCCATCAATCGACTAGCGGGAGGGTTTGAGGAGCAGTTCTTC.

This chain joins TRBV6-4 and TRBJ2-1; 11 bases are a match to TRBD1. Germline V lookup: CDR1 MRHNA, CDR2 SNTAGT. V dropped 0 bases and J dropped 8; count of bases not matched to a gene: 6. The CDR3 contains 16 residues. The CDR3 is CASSDSGTGGSDEQFF. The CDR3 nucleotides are TGTGCCAGCAGTGACTCAGGGACAGGGGGATCGGATGAGCAGTTCTTC.

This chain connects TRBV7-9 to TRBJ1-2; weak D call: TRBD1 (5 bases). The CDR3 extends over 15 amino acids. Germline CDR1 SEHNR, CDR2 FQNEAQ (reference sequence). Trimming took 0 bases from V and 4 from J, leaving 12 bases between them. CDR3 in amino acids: CASSLASAGRYGYTF. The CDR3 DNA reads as TGTGCCAGCAGCTTAGCAAGTGCAGGGCGCTATGGCTACACCTTC.

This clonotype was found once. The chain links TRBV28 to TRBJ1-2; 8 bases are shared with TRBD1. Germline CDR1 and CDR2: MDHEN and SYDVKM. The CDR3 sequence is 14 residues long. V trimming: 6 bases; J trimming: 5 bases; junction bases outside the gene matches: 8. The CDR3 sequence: CASRVGQANYGYTF. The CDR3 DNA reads TGTGCCAGCAGGGTGGGACAGGCAAATTATGGCTACACCTTC.

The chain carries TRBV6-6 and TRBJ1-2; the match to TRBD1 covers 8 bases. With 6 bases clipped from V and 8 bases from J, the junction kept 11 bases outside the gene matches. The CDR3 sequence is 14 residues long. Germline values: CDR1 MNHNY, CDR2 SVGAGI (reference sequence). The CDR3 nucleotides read TGTGCCAGCAGCTTAGAGCAGGGGGCGCGGGGCTACACCTTC. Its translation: CASSLEQGARGYTF.

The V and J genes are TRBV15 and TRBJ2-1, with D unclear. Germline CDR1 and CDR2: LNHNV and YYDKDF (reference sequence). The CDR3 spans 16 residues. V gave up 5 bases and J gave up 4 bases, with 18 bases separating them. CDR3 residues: CATSRRGPRGYNEQFF. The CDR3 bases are TGTGCCACCAGCCGAAGAGGACCCCGAGGTTACAATGAGCAGTTCTTC.

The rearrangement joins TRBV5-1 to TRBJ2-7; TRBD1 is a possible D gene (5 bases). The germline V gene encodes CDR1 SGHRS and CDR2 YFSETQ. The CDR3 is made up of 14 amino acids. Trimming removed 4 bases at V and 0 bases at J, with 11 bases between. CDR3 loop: CASSALGASYEQYF. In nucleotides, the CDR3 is TGCGCCAGCAGCGCCCTAGGGGCCTCCTACGAGCAGTACTTC.